The rows below give T cell receptor beta chains drawn from one sample of a study of beta chain features in type 1 diabetes. TCRdb's copy holds only in-frame clones and misses some; the assay was immunoSEQ multiplex PCR. The sample includes around 500,000 clones, around 28% seen only once; the top ten take roughly 0.066%. Sequenced material: naive CD4+ T cells from blood. The receptors stem from a man in his late teens or twenties in good health. CDR3s include the opening cysteine and the closing phenylalanine or tryptophan. A D gene is named only where the DNA matches it firmly. Size is stated for part of the rows, as once, few or many counts, or as a class when the clone is expanded.

length	size	D	J	V	CDR3	DNA
14	few	NA	TRBJ2-7	TRBV5-1	CASSLVTGIYEQYF	TGCGCCAGCAGCTTGGTTACAGGAATCTACGAGCAGTACTTC
13	NA	NA	TRBJ2-5	TRBV7-3	CASSFGSQETQYF	TGTGCCAGCAGCTTCGGCAGCCAAGAGACCCAGTACTTC
12	NA	NA	TRBJ2-7	TRBV7-6	CASSNHRAEQYF	TGTGCCAGCAGCAATCACAGGGCTGAGCAGTACTTC
14	NA	TRBD2	TRBJ2-7	TRBV5-1	CASSSTSGRYEQYF	TGCGCCAGCAGCTCGACTAGCGGGAGATACGAGCAGTACTTC
15	once	NA	TRBJ1-1	TRBV25-1	CASSEGNTGKAEAFF	TGTGCCAGCAGTGAGGGTAACACAGGGAAAGCTGAAGCTTTCTTT
15	NA	NA	TRBJ1-4	TRBV15	CATSTYRSTNEKLFF	TGTGCCACCAGCACATACAGGTCAACTAATGAAAAACTGTTTTTT
13	NA	NA	TRBJ2-3	TRBV6-1	CASSPNQGGTQYF	TGTGCCAGCAGTCCGAATCAGGGGGGCACGCAGTATTTT
13	few	NA	TRBJ1-2	TRBV7-9	CASSSDSTYGYTF	TGTGCCAGCAGCTCGGACAGTACCTATGGCTACACCTTC
13	few	NA	TRBJ2-1	TRBV30	CAWTRGSYNEQFF	TGTGCCTGGACCCGGGGGAGCTACAATGAGCAGTTCTTC
14	NA	NA	TRBJ2-2	TRBV6-4	CASSDFSDTGELFF	TGTGCCAGCAGTGACTTTAGCGACACCGGGGAGCTGTTTTTT
13	NA	NA	TRBJ1-1	TRBV30	CAWALGASTEAFF	TGTGCCTGGGCCCTCGGGGCGAGCACTGAAGCTTTCTTT
13	NA	NA	TRBJ1-1	TRBV7-9	CASLPWGGAEAFF	TGTGCCAGCCTACCCTGGGGAGGGGCTGAAGCTTTCTTT
13	few	TRBD1	TRBJ2-1	TRBV28	CASHRDRGGEQFF	TGTGCCAGCCACCGGGACAGGGGTGGTGAGCAGTTCTTC
17	few	TRBD2	TRBJ2-3	TRBV9	CASSPRGLAGDRDTQYF	TGTGCCAGCAGCCCGCGGGGACTAGCGGGAGACAGAGATACGCAGTATTTT
13	NA	TRBD1	TRBJ1-5	TRBV30	CARDRGRDQPQHF	TGTGCCCGCGACAGGGGGCGGGATCAGCCCCAGCATTTT
14	NA	TRBD2	TRBJ2-7	TRBV28	CASRLGGNKYEQYF	TGTGCCAGCCGACTCGGGGGGAATAAGTACGAGCAGTACTTC
13	NA	NA	TRBJ2-5	TRBV7-2	CASSSSPRETQYF	TGTGCCAGCAGCTCCAGTCCTCGGGAGACCCAGTACTTC
14	NA	NA	TRBJ1-5	TRBV13	CASSSRQGNQPQHF	TGTGCCAGCAGCTCTCGACAGGGCAATCAGCCCCAGCATTTT
14	NA	TRBD1	TRBJ2-5	TRBV29-1	CSVEKGQGGETQYF	TGCAGCGTTGAAAAAGGACAGGGAGGTGAGACCCAGTACTTC
14	NA	NA	TRBJ2-5	TRBV28	CASSPGRNQETQYF	TGTGCCAGCAGCCCGGGACGGAACCAAGAGACCCAGTACTTC
12	few	NA	TRBJ2-2	TRBV28	CASSLSAGELFF	TGTGCCAGCAGTTTGAGCGCCGGGGAGCTGTTTTTT
13	few	NA	TRBJ2-3	TRBV18	CASSPTGTDTQYF	TGTGCCAGCTCACCCACAGGCACAGATACGCAGTATTTT
16	NA	TRBD1	TRBJ2-2	TRBV7-9	CASRSGQADNTGELFF	TGTGCCAGCAGAAGTGGACAGGCCGACAACACCGGGGAGCTGTTTTTT
12	few	NA	TRBJ1-2	TRBV29-1	CSVSQGNYGYTF	TGCAGCGTATCCCAGGGTAACTATGGCTACACCTTC
14	NA	NA	TRBJ2-7	TRBV7-2	CASSLTGFSYEQYF	TGTGCCAGCAGCTTGACGGGTTTCTCCTACGAGCAGTACTTC
13	NA	NA	TRBJ1-2	TRBV29-1	CSALGMGSGGYTF	TGCAGCGCCCTTGGCATGGGGAGTGGGGGCTACACCTTC
15	NA	NA	TRBJ2-2	TRBV15	CATSRDPGDTGELFF	TGTGCCACCAGCAGAGATCCGGGAGACACCGGGGAGCTGTTTTTT
16	few	TRBD2	TRBJ2-1	TRBV4-3	CASSYRTSGTRREQFF	TGCGCCAGCAGCTATCGGACTAGCGGGACAAGACGCGAGCAGTTCTTC
14	NA	NA	TRBJ2-3	TRBV5-4	CASSSRDFTDTQYF	TGTGCCAGCAGCTCCCGGGACTTCACAGATACGCAGTATTTT
14	few	TRBD1	TRBJ2-7	TRBV5-4	CASSRDREADEQYF	TGTGCCAGCAGCCGGGACAGGGAGGCCGATGAGCAGTACTTC
15	NA	NA	TRBJ2-1	TRBV14	CASSQFRGIGNEQFF	TGTGCCAGCAGCCAGTTCCGGGGTATAGGAAATGAGCAGTTCTTC
14	once	NA	TRBJ2-7	TRBV15	CATSREPSTYEQYF	TGTGCCACCAGCAGAGAACCTTCCACCTACGAGCAGTACTTC
13	NA	NA	TRBJ1-1	TRBV10-3	CAISESAVRVAFF	TGTGCCATCAGTGAGTCGGCCGTTCGGGTAGCTTTCTTT
14	few	NA	TRBJ1-1	TRBV7-2	CASSLDRVGTEAFF	TGTGCCAGCAGCTTAGACAGAGTGGGGACTGAAGCTTTCTTT
14	NA	NA	TRBJ1-5	TRBV30	CAWGPHQPYQPQHF	TGTGCCTGGGGCCCCCATCAGCCCTATCAGCCCCAGCATTTT
15	NA	NA	TRBJ2-1	TRBV5-1	CASSLDLVSYNEQFF	TGCGCCAGCAGCTTGGATCTGGTCTCCTACAATGAGCAGTTCTTC
13	NA	NA	TRBJ2-1	TRBV5-1	CASSFDSYNEQFF	TGCGCCAGCAGCTTTGACAGCTACAATGAGCAGTTCTTC
10	few	TRBD1	TRBJ1-1	TRBV20-1	CSARDRQAFF	TGCAGTGCAAGGGACAGACAAGCTTTCTTT
13	few	NA	TRBJ2-7	TRBV15	CATSRDRQYEQYF	TGTGCCACCAGCAGAGATCGGCAGTACGAGCAGTACTTC
15	NA	NA	TRBJ2-1	TRBV27	CASRRDERSYNEQFF	TGTGCCAGCAGACGAGATGAGCGGTCCTACAATGAGCAGTTCTTC
14	NA	TRBD2	TRBJ2-7	TRBV10-3	CATYSGSYPYEQYF	TGTGCCACCTATAGCGGGAGCTACCCCTACGAGCAGTACTTC
14	NA	TRBD2	TRBJ2-1	TRBV7-8	CASSGLAANNEQFF	TGTGCCAGCAGCGGACTAGCGGCGAACAATGAGCAGTTCTTC
11	NA	NA	TRBJ2-3	TRBV6-1	CASGYTDTQYF	TGTGCCAGCGGATACACAGATACGCAGTATTTT
12	NA	NA	TRBJ2-1	TRBV6-6	CVSGGRYNEQFF	TGTGTCTCCGGAGGGAGGTACAATGAGCAGTTCTTC
15	NA	NA	TRBJ2-5	TRBV4-3	CASSQSPSDQETQYF	TGCGCCAGCAGCCAAAGTCCTAGCGACCAAGAGACCCAGTACTTC
13	few	TRBD2	TRBJ2-7	TRBV29-1	CSVVETSGTYKYF	TGCAGCGTTGTCGAGACTAGCGGGACCTATAAGTACTTC
13	NA	NA	TRBJ2-5	TRBV7-3	CASSPELEETQYF	TGTGCCAGCAGCCCGGAACTAGAGGAGACCCAGTACTTC
11	NA	NA	TRBJ2-7	TRBV7-9	CASSVDYEQYF	TGTGCCAGCAGCGTGGACTACGAGCAGTACTTC
11	few	NA	TRBJ1-1	TRBV25-1	CASTRGTEAFF	TGTGCCAGCACGAGGGGCACTGAAGCTTTCTTT
13	NA	NA	TRBJ2-7	TRBV7-2	CASSYPQMGEQYF	TGTGCCAGCAGCTACCCCCAGATGGGAGAGCAGTACTTC